This TCR beta chain was captured by sequencing in a study of blood T cell repertoires in COVID-19. The V end lost 1 base, the J end lost 1 base, and 8 bases lay between the germline ends. Germline values: CDR1 SGHNT, CDR2 YYREEE (reference sequence). This CDR3 is 14 amino acids long. Method: immunoSEQ multiplex PCR; TCRdb's copy keeps in-frame clones and lacks some. The table has some 75,000 clones, over 75% seen once. Sequencing used peripheral blood. The clonotype comes from a man aged 65 to 79 with active or convalescent COVID-19. The J gene is TRBJ1-1, the V gene TRBV5-4; D perhaps matches TRBD1 (5 bases). CDR3 coding DNA: TGTGCCAGCAGCTTGCAGGGCCCGAACACTGAAGCTTTCTTT. Protein product: CASSLQGPNTEAFF.